This T cell receptor beta chain appears in the sequencing data of a study of T cells in Graves' hyperthyroidism and ophthalmopathy. Turning to the study itself: It was at initial diagnosis, before any treatment, that peripheral blood was collected.

Clinical symptoms, serum thyroxine, TRAb, thyroid ultrasound and orbital computed tomography informed diagnoses. Researchers took RNA transcripts and amplified the TCR beta CDR3 regions from them. The TCR CDR3 was amplified in a first-round RT-PCR using the HTBI primer set. MiXCR, applied by TCRdb to the multiplex PCR reads, yields one record per CDR3 protein. The data contain about 500,000 distinct CDR3 sequences, approximately 15% of them seen just once; the ten biggest clones take up 17%. The CDR3 is made up of 16 amino acids. Germline CDR1 and CDR2: SGDLS and YYNGEE. V was pared by 5 bases and J by 5 bases, with 8 bases of the junction left unmatched. Ten or more counts support this clonotype.

The receptor's source is a woman aged 18-29 years with Graves' hyperthyroidism. The J gene is TRBJ2-1, the V gene TRBV9, with 12 bases aligning to TRBD2. Sequencing was done on a sample of blood. CDR3 DNA sequence: TGTGCCAGCAGTGGACCTCTAGCGGGAGGGAACAATGAGCAGTTCTTC. Encoded protein: CASSGPLAGGNNEQFF.